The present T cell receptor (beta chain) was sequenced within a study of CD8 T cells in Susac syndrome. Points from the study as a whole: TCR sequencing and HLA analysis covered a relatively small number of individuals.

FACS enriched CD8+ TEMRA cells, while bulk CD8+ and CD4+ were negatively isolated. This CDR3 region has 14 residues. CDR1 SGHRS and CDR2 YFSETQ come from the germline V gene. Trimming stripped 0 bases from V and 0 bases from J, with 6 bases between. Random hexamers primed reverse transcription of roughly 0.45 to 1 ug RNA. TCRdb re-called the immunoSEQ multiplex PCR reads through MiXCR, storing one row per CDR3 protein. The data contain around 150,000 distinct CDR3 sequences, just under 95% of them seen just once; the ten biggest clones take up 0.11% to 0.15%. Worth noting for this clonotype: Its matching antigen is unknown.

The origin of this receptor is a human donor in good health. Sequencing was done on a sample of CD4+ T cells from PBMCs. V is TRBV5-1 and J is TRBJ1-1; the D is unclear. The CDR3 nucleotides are TGCGCCAGCAGCTTGGCCAGAATGAACACTGAAGCTTTCTTT. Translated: CASSLARMNTEAFF.